The 12 T cell receptor beta chains in this list originate from one sample, sequenced in a study of shared clonotypes between healthy human individuals. The assay was immunoSEQ multiplex PCR, and TCRdb's table has in-frame clones only and misses some. The sample includes under 550,000 clones, about 95% of them seen just once. The sequenced sample was naive CD4+ T cells sorted from blood. Subset in this sample: CD45RA+ positively selected. Receptors originate from a woman aged 30 to 39 in good health.

This rearrangement joins TRBV18 to TRBJ1-6; no reliable D call. This CDR3 region has 17 residues. V lost 0 bases and J lost 0, with 9 bases in between. Germline lookup yields CDR1 KGHSH and CDR2 LQKENI. CDR3 sequence: CASSPPGSSSYNSPLHF. Written as DNA, the CDR3 is TGTGCCAGCTCACCACCGGGCAGTAGCTCCTATAATTCACCCCTCCACTTT.

This chain joins TRBV7-8 and TRBJ1-5, with D perhaps TRBD1 (6 bases). This CDR3 has 14 amino acids. The V and J ends lost 5 bases and 3 bases respectively, with 11 bases between them. CDR1 is SGHVS and CDR2 is FQNEAQ in the germline V gene. CDR3 DNA sequence: TGTGCCAGCAGCCGAGGACAGCTCAATCAGCCCCAGCATTTT. Protein sequence: CASSRGQLNQPQHF.

V usage is TRBV6-1 and J usage is TRBJ2-1, with 11 bases identical to TRBD2. V lost 2 bases, J lost 4 bases, and 13 bases stayed unmatched. From germline, CDR1 is MNHNS and CDR2 SASEGT. The CDR3 loop spans 19 amino acids. The CDR3 protein is CASSERVMSSGRMYNEQFF. CDR3 in DNA: TGTGCCAGCAGTGAAAGGGTCATGTCTAGCGGGAGGATGTACAATGAGCAGTTCTTC.

The CDR3 spells CASRFGTGEKLNSPLHF. In DNA, the CDR3 is TGTGCCAGCAGGTTCGGGACAGGGGAAAAACTGAATTCACCCCTCCACTTT. The rearrangement links TRBV5-6 to TRBJ1-6, with TRBD1 matching 10 bases. The CDR3 runs 17 residues. The J segment lost 7 bases and the V segment lost 5 bases, leaving 12 bases of the junction unmatched. Germline loops: CDR1 SGHDT, CDR2 YYEEEE.

In DNA, the CDR3 is TGCGCCAGCAGACCCGGGACAGGGAACACTGAAGCTTTCTTT. It codes for CASRPGTGNTEAFF. The chain couples TRBV5-1 to TRBJ1-1; 8 bases match TRBD1. CDR1 SGHRS and CDR2 YFSETQ come from the germline V gene. Trimming at V came to 5 bases and at J to 1 base, leaving 4 bases not matched to a gene. The CDR3 covers 14 residues.

This chain links TRBV14 with TRBJ2-1; no firm D call. The CDR3 extends over 15 amino acids. Germline V lookup: CDR1 SGHDN, CDR2 FVKESK. The V end was cut by 3 bases, the J end by 4 bases, with 13 bases between. CDR3 sequence reads: CASSHLDRDYNEQFF. In DNA, the CDR3 is TGTGCCAGCAGCCATTTAGATCGAGATTACAATGAGCAGTTCTTC.

The rearrangement uses TRBV19 and TRBJ2-6; D is unresolved. CDR1 and CDR2 (germline): LNHDA, SQIVND (reference sequence). The CDR3 runs 16 residues. Trimming stripped 3 bases from V and 0 bases from J, with 9 bases between. DNA of the CDR3: TGTGCCAGTAGTATTGAGGCACTCTCTGGGGCCAACGTCCTGACTTTC. It is translated as CASSIEALSGANVLTF.

The chain combines TRBV5-1 with TRBJ2-1; D might be TRBD1 or TRBD2, each matching 5 bases. V was clipped by 0 bases and J by 4 bases, with 11 bases between them. The CDR3 is 15 amino acids. The V gene's germline CDR1 is SGHRS and CDR2 YFSETQ. The CDR3 region has the DNA TGCGCCAGCAGCTTGGTCGGGACGCAATACAATGAGCAGTTCTTC. Translated, it gives CASSLVGTQYNEQFF.

This chain links TRBV28 with TRBJ1-2, with D perhaps TRBD1 (5 bases). The ends were cut back, 2 bases at V and 2 bases at J, with 12 bases in the middle. CDR1 is MDHEN, CDR2 SYDVKM, per germline. This CDR3 contains 15 residues. The DNA for the CDR3 is TGTGCCAGCAGTTTAATTGCTGGGGCGAACTATGGCTACACCTTC. The encoded protein is CASSLIAGANYGYTF.

This sequence joins TRBV6-1 and TRBJ2-7; D may match TRBD1 or TRBD2 (7 bases each). The germline V and J ends were trimmed by 3 bases and 2 bases, with 23 bases remaining between them. The CDR3 is 18 residues long. Germline V gene data show CDR1 as MNHNS and CDR2 as SASEGT. CDR3 region: CASSDRDRYSGPAYEQYF. CDR3 sequence (DNA): TGTGCCAGCAGTGACCGGGACAGATATAGCGGGCCAGCCTACGAGCAGTACTTC.

The chain joins TRBV7-9 to TRBJ2-5; the match to TRBD2 covers 7 bases. The V gene end was trimmed by 3 bases and the J gene end by 0 bases; junction bases not matched to a gene: 7. The CDR3 length is 16 residues. Looked up from germline, CDR1 is SEHNR and CDR2 is FQNEAQ (reference sequence). The CDR3 reads CASSFGAGADQETQYF. The DNA for the CDR3 is TGTGCCAGCAGCTTTGGGGCGGGAGCCGACCAAGAGACCCAGTACTTC.

V is TRBV13 and J is TRBJ1-5; D ambiguous. Germline V gene lookup returns CDR1 PRHDT and CDR2 FYEKMQ (reference sequence). The CDR3 extends over 13 amino acids. Trimming removed 2 bases from V and 2 bases from J, with 4 bases in between. The CDR3 nucleotides are TGTGCCAGCAGCTTACGGGGCAATCAGCCCCAGCATTTT. It is translated as CASSLRGNQPQHF.